This T cell receptor (beta chain) comes out of a study of cytomegalovirus exposure and HLA in healthy donors. General study findings and limits: The HLA-A and HLA-B alleles of most subjects were reportedly predicted accurately from TCR beta sequences. Among the CMV-associated chains, a few were confirmed in vitro as specific for CMV antigens.

PCR amplification relied on 60 Vbeta primers (plus 13 Jbeta primers). Authors' data handling: There were around 78 million unique TCR beta chains by a later count, and about 12 million of them were shared. The data were produced by immunoSEQ multiplex PCR, yet TCRdb's version contains in-frame clones alone and is incomplete. Clone size and the V and J calls come from that table; the DNA yielded D and trimming. The sample comprises some 55,000 clones, about 80% of which are singletons, and around 1.8% rests with the top ten. Trimming removed 6 bases at V and 5 bases at J, with 13 bases between. This CDR3 spans 13 amino acids. Looked up from germline, CDR1 is LNHDA and CDR2 is SQIVND (reference sequence). Remarks on this clone: The antigen remains unidentified.

This receptor was obtained from a man aged 40-55 years in good health and CMV-seronegative. The V gene is TRBV19, the J gene TRBJ1-2; D remains unclear. The sequencing input was PBMCs. The CDR3 DNA is TGTGCCAGTAGAATAAACAGTGAATATGGCTACACCTTC. This codes for CASRINSEYGYTF.